A single sample is the source of the 19 T cell receptor beta chains below, sequenced in a study of blood T cells in healthy people across ages. A J-beta primer mix and a sample-barcoded 5' primer were used in a second PCR of roughly 7 to 12 cycles. MiXCR, run by TCRdb on the 5' RACE reads, gives a single entry per CDR3 protein. The data contain 1.5 million to 2 million distinct CDR3 sequences, 25% to 30% of them seen just once; the ten biggest clones take up roughly 8.2%. Sequenced input: blood. All receptors come from a woman aged 30 to 39 in good health.

The chain has TRBV5-1 and TRBJ2-2, with D hard to call. Germline CDR1 is SGHRS and CDR2 is YFSETQ. The CDR3 loop spans 14 amino acids. V lost 1 base to trimming and J lost 7 bases, with 11 bases between them. This CDR3 is CASSLTFDVGELFF. CDR3 DNA sequence: TGCGCCAGCAGCTTGACGTTCGACGTCGGGGAGCTGTTTTTT.

The chain carries TRBV20-1 and TRBJ2-1; TRBD2 agrees at 10 bases. This CDR3 spans 18 amino acids. After removal of 3 bases from V and 4 bases from J, the junction contained 15 bases not matched to a gene. The V gene's germline CDR1 is DFQATT and CDR2 SNEGSKA (reference sequence). The CDR3 loop is CSASPILMTSGFYNEQFF. The CDR3 DNA sequence: TGCAGTGCTAGCCCCATACTTATGACTAGCGGGTTTTACAATGAGCAGTTCTTC.

The genes are TRBV19 and TRBJ2-1; D might be TRBD1 (5 bases). Germline V CDR1 and CDR2: LNHDA, SQIVND (reference sequence). This CDR3 contains 13 residues. Trimming took 4 bases from V and 8 from J, leaving 12 bases between them. The CDR3 DNA sequence: TGTGCCAGTAGTACGACAGAGAATGATGAGCAGTTCTTC. It translates to CASSTTENDEQFF.

In its sample, this clonotype was seen a few times. CDR3 sequence reads: CASSRSTSGAASYNEQFF. The CDR3 nucleotides read TGCGCCAGCAGCCGTTCAACTAGCGGGGCGGCCTCCTACAATGAGCAGTTCTTC. The V and J genes are TRBV5-1 and TRBJ2-1; 10 nucleotides agree with TRBD2. CDR1 SGHRS and CDR2 YFSETQ come from the germline V gene. J was trimmed by 0 bases and V by 4 bases; bases with no gene match: 10. This CDR3 is built from 18 residues. The complete variable domain, with remaining parts taken from reference TRBV5-1 and TRBJ2-1, reads KAGVTQTPRYLIKTRGQQVTLSCSPISGHRSVSWYQQTPGQGLQFLFEYFSETQRNKGNFPGRFSGRQFSNSRSEMNVSTLELGDSALYLCASSRSTSGAASYNEQFFGPGTRLTVL.

The chain has TRBV5-6 and TRBJ1-1; D gene ambiguous. CDR3 length equals 15 residues. In germline, CDR1 is SGHDT, CDR2 YYEEEE. V was cut by 1 base and J by 1 base, with 11 bases left in between. The CDR3: CASSLYAGGNTEAFF. The CDR3 nucleotides are TGTGCCAGCAGCTTGTACGCAGGTGGGAACACTGAAGCTTTCTTT.

This clonotype has a count of ten or more. V usage is TRBV6-6 and J usage is TRBJ2-7; TRBD2 agrees at 10 bases. Germline V gene lookup returns CDR1 MNHNY and CDR2 SVGAGI (reference sequence). The CDR3 has 15 residues. Unmatched junction bases numbered 5, after V lost 2 bases and J lost 4 bases. The CDR3 DNA reads TGTGCCAGCAGTTACCTAAGCGGGAGGGTTTACGAGCAGTACTTC. Translation gives CASSYLSGRVYEQYF.

V usage is TRBV5-1 and J usage is TRBJ2-1; D gene uncertain. This CDR3 spans 14 amino acids. Germline-derived CDR1 and CDR2 are SGHRS and YFSETQ. V was pared by 5 bases and J by 5 bases, with 14 bases between. CDR3: CASRAQETHNEQFF. In DNA, the CDR3 is TGCGCCAGCAGGGCGCAGGAGACTCACAATGAGCAGTTCTTC.

The chain recombines TRBV20-1 with TRBJ1-5; TRBD1 is a possible D gene (5 bases). V gave up 2 bases and J gave up 0 bases, with 8 bases separating them. CDR3 length: 14 residues. Germline CDR1 is DFQATT and CDR2 is SNEGSKA (reference sequence). This CDR3 is CSARTGTSNQPQHF. The CDR3 DNA sequence: TGCAGTGCTAGAACGGGGACTAGCAATCAGCCCCAGCATTTT.

This clonotype appeared many times. The CDR3 loop reads CASSLASGFHEQYF. As DNA, the CDR3 is TGTGCCAGCAGCTTAGCTAGCGGGTTCCACGAGCAGTACTTC. The chain joins TRBV7-8 to TRBJ2-7, with 7 bases lining up with TRBD2. Losses at the gene ends were 0 bases for V and 5 bases for J; bases not matched to a gene: 4. CDR3 size: 14 residues. Per germline, CDR1 SGHVS and CDR2 FQNEAQ. Full variable domain (outside the CDR3, taken from reference TRBV7-8 and TRBJ2-7): GAGVSQSPRYKVAKRGQDVALRCDPISGHVSLFWYQQALGQGPEFLTYFQNEAQLDKSGLPSDRFFAERPEGSVSTLKIQRTQQEDSAVYLCASSLASGFHEQYFGPGTRLTVT.

This clonotype has at least ten counts. The rearrangement joins TRBV7-3 to TRBJ2-1, with 8 bases lining up with TRBD2. The germline V gene has CDR1 SGHTA and CDR2 FQGTGA. The CDR3 spans 15 residues. The V gene end was trimmed by 5 bases and the J gene end by 4 bases; junction bases not matched to a gene: 7. CDR3 nucleotide sequence: TGTGCCAGCAGCAAAAGCGGGGGCCAATACAATGAGCAGTTCTTC. This sequence encodes CASSKSGGQYNEQFF.

This clonotype was counted between two and nine times. The chain has TRBV6-5 and TRBJ2-3; D perhaps matches TRBD1 (6 bases). The germline V gene has CDR1 MNHEY and CDR2 SVGAGI. V lost 0 bases and J lost 9, with 19 bases in between. CDR3 length: 16 amino acids. The CDR3 bases are TGTGCCAGCAGTTACTCGAAAACGTTGGGGGCAACGACGCAGTATTTT. Translation: CASSYSKTLGATTQYF.

This clonotype has just a few counts. V and J are TRBV4-2 and TRBJ2-4; D perhaps matches TRBD1 (5 bases). The J call may be in error: the DNA end matches TRBJ2-7 better. CDR1 and CDR2 from the germline V gene are LGHNA and YNFKEQ. CDR3 length: 14 residues. In nucleotides, the CDR3 is TGTGCCAGCAGCCAAGATTCAGGGACCTACGAGCAGTACTTC. This gives the protein CASSQDSGTYEQYF.

The chain couples TRBV2 to TRBJ1-4; D is unclear. CDR3 length equals 14 residues. CDR1 is SNHLY, CDR2 FYNNEI, per germline. The germline V and J ends were trimmed by 2 bases and 0 bases, with 4 bases remaining between them. As DNA, the CDR3 is TGTGCCAGCAGTGAAAGCGCAACTAATGAAAAACTGTTTTTT. This sequence encodes CASSESATNEKLFF.

A note on this clonotype: One end of the junction does not line up with germline, which may come from a read error. This sequence joins TRBV5-1 and TRBJ2-1; a possible D gene is TRBD1 (6 bases). The CDR3 spans 15 residues. The germline V gene has CDR1 SGHRS and CDR2 YFSETQ. CDR3: CAGSPAGATYNEQFF. CDR3 coding DNA: TGCGCCGGCAGCCCTGCAGGGGCGACTTACAATGAGCAGTTCTTC.

The chain is built from TRBV5-6 and TRBJ2-5; D remains unclear. This CDR3 has 17 residues. V lost 4 bases and J 5 bases, leaving 24 bases between the germline ends. Germline assignment: CDR1 SGHDT and CDR2 YYEEEE. CDR3 DNA: TGTGCCAGCAGCCTCGTGGGGTATCAGGACCTGAGGGAGACCCAGTACTTC. This gives the protein CASSLVGYQDLRETQYF.

The J gene is TRBJ2-1, the V gene TRBV3-1; D not certain. The CDR3 is 15 amino acids. Germline lookup yields CDR1 LGHDT and CDR2 YNNKEL (reference sequence). V lost 6 bases, J lost 9 bases, and 21 bases lay in between. CDR3 in DNA: TGTGCCAGCAGGCCAAGGTACGGTGAGGTGGGTGAGCAGTTCTTC. Translated, it gives CASRPRYGEVGEQFF.

A few counts support this clonotype. The rearrangement joins TRBV29-1 to TRBJ1-1, with D unclear. The CDR3 covers 15 residues. Trimming cost V 4 bases and J 3 bases, with 18 bases left between them. Germline V gene sequence: CDR1 SQVTM, CDR2 ANQGSEA. The CDR3 sequence: CSVVGWVGPDTEAFF. CDR3 in DNA: TGCAGCGTTGTGGGGTGGGTGGGCCCGGACACTGAAGCTTTCTTT.

This clonotype was seen repeatedly, ten times or more. V usage is TRBV29-1 and J usage is TRBJ2-3; TRBD1 might be the D (5 bases). V was cut by 7 bases and J by 0 bases, with 5 bases left in between. The CDR3 covers 11 residues. CDR1 and CDR2 from the germline V gene are SQVTM and ANQGSEA. The CDR3, as DNA: TGCAGCGGGACAAGCACAGATACGCAGTATTTT. Its protein is CSGTSTDTQYF.

V usage is TRBV7-9 and J usage is TRBJ2-7; 10 positions match TRBD2. This CDR3 is 17 amino acids long. Germline V gene sequence: CDR1 SEHNR, CDR2 FQNEAQ (reference sequence). Trimming removed 0 bases from V and 3 bases from J; junction bases left unmatched: 8. The CDR3 DNA reads TGTGCCAGCAGCTTAGCGGTGGCTAGCGGGAGTTACTACGAGCAGTACTTC. Translating it yields CASSLAVASGSYYEQYF.